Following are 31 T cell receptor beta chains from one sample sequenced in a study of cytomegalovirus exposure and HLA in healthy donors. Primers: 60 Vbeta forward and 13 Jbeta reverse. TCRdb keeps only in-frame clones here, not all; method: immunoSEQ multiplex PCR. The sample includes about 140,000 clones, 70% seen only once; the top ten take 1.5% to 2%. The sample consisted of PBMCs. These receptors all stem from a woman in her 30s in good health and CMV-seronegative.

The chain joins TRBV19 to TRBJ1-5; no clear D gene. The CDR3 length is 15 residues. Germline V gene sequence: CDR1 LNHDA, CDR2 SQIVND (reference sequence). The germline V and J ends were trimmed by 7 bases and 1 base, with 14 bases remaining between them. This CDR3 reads CASKGEGGSNQPQHF. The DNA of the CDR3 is TGTGCCAGTAAGGGTGAGGGCGGAAGCAATCAGCCCCAGCATTTT.

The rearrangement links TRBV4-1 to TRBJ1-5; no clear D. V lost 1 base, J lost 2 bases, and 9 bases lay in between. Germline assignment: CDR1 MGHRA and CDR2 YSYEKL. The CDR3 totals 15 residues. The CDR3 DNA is TGCGCCAGCAGCCAAGGCCAACGCGGCAATCAGCCCCAGCATTTT. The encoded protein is CASSQGQRGNQPQHF.

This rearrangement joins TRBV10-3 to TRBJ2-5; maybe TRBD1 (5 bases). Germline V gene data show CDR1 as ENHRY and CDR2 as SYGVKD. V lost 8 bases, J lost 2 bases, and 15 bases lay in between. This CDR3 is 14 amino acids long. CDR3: CAIGIDSDQETQYF. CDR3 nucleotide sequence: TGTGCCATCGGAATCGACAGTGATCAAGAGACCCAGTACTTC.

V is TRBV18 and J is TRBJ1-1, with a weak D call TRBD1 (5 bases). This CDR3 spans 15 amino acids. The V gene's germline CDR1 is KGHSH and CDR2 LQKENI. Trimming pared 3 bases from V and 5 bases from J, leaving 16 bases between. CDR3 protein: CASSPQGGVGTEAFF. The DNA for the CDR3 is TGTGCCAGCTCACCCCAGGGAGGGGTAGGTACTGAAGCTTTCTTT.

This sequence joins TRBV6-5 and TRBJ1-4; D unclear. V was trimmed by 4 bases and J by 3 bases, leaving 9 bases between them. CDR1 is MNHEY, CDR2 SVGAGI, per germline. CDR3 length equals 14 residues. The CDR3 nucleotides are TGTGCCAGCAGTTTCACGTTAGCTAATGAAAAACTGTTTTTT. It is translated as CASSFTLANEKLFF.

The CDR3 DNA reads as TGTGCCAGCAGCCAACTAGTGGGAGGGGTCTCCTACAATGAGCAGTTCTTC. This codes for CASSQLVGGVSYNEQFF. This chain uses TRBV16 with TRBJ2-1, with 7 positions matching TRBD2. Trimming removed 2 bases from V and 0 bases from J; junction bases left unmatched: 7. Germline assignment: CDR1 KGHSY and CDR2 FQNENV. This CDR3 comprises 17 residues.

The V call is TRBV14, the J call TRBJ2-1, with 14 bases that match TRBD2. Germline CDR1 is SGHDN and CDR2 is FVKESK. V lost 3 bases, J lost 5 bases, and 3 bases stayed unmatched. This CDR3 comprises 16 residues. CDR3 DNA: TGTGCCAGCAGCCACCCGGGACTAGCGGGGGACAATGAGCAGTTCTTC. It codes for CASSHPGLAGDNEQFF.

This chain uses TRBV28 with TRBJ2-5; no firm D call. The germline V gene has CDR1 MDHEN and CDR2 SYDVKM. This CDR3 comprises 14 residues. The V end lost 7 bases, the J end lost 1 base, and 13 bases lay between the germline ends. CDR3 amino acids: CASTGWSSQETQYF. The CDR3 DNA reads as TGTGCCAGCACCGGGTGGTCTTCCCAAGAGACCCAGTACTTC.

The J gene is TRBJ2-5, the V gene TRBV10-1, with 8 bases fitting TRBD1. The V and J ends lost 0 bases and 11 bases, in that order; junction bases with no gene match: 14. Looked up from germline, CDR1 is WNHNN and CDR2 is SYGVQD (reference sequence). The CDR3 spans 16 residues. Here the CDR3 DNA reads TGCGCCAGCAGTGAGTCGGGTACAGGGGGTTTCGGGAAGCAGTACTTC. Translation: CASSESGTGGFGKQYF.

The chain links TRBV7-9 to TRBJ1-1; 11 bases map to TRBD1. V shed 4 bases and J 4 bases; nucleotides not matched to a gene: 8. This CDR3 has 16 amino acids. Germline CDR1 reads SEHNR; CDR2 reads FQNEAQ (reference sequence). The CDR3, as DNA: TGTGCCAGCAGCTCCGCTAGGGGACAGGGGGTCACTGAAGCTTTCTTT. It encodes CASSSARGQGVTEAFF.

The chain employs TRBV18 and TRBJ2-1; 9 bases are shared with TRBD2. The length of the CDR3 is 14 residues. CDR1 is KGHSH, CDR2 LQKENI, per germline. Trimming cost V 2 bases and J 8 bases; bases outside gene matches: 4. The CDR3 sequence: CASSPAGGRDEQFF. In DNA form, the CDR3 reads TGTGCCAGCTCACCAGCGGGGGGGCGGGATGAGCAGTTCTTC.

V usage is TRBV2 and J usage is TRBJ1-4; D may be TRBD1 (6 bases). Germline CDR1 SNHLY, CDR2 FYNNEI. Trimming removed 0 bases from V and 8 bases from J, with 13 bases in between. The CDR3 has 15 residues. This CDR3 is CASSEAEGGGEKLFF. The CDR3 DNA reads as TGTGCCAGCAGTGAAGCCGAAGGGGGAGGGGAAAAACTGTTTTTT.

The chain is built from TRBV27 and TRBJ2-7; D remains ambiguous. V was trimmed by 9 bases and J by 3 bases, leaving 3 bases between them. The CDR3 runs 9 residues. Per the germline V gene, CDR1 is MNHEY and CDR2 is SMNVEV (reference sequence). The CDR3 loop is CASYYEQYV. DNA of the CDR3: TGTGCCAGTTACTACGAGCAGTACGTC.

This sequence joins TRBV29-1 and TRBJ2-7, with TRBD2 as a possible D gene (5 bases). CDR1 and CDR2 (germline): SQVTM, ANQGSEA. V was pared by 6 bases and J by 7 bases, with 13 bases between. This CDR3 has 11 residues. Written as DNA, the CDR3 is TGCAGCGTGCGGACTGAAGGAGAGCAGTACTTC. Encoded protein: CSVRTEGEQYF.

DNA of the CDR3: TGTGCCAGCAGTCGACAGGGGGCGCGAGCTTTCTTT. This encodes CASSRQGARAFF. This chain joins TRBV6-6 and TRBJ1-1; 10 bases map to TRBD1. The V segment lost 5 bases and the J segment 10 bases; nucleotides outside the gene matches: 4. Germline V gene data show CDR1 as MNHNY and CDR2 as SVGAGI (reference sequence). This CDR3 has 12 residues.

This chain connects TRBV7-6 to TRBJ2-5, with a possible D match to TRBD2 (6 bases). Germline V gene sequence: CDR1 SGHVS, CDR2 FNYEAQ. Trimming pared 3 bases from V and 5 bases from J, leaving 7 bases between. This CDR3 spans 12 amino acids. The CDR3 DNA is TGTGCCAGCAGCTTCGGAGGGGAGACCCAGTACTTC. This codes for CASSFGGETQYF.

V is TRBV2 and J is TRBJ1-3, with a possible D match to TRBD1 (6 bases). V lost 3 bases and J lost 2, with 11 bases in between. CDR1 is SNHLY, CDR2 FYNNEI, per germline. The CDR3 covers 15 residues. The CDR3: CASSDRGYAGNTIYF. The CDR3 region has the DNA TGTGCCAGCAGTGACAGGGGATATGCTGGAAACACCATATATTTT.

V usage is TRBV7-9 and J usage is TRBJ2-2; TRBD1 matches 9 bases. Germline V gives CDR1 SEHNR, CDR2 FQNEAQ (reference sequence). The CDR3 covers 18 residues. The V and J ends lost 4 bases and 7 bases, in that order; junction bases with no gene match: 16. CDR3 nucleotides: TGTGCCAGCAGCTCTTCCGGGACAGGGAAAGCGTTGGTCGGGGAGCTGTTTTTT. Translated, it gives CASSSSGTGKALVGELFF.

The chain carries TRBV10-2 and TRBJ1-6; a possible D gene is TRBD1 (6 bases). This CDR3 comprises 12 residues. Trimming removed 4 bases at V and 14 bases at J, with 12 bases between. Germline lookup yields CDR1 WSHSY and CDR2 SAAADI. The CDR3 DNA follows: TGCGCCAGCAGTGGGGGGCCAGCCACCCTCCACTTT. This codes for CASSGGPATLHF.

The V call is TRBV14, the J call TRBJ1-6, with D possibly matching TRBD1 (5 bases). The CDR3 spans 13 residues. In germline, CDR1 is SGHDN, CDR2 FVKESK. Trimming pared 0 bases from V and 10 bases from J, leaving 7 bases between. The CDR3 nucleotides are TGTGCCAGCAGCCAAGATTCAGGGTCACCCCTCCACTTT. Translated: CASSQDSGSPLHF.

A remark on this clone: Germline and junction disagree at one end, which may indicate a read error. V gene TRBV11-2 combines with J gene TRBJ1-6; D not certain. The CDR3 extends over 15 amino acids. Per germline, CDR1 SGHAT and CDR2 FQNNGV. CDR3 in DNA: TGTACCAGCAGCTTCCCCGGGAATTGGGGTTCACCCCTCCACTTT. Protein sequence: CTSSFPGNWGSPLHF.

This CDR3 is CASSLGGFQETQYF. CDR3 nucleotide sequence: TGTGCCAGCTCACTCGGGGGATTTCAAGAGACCCAGTACTTC. V gene TRBV18 combines with J gene TRBJ2-5; maybe TRBD2 (6 bases). CDR1 and CDR2 (germline): KGHSH, LQKENI. The ends were cut back, 4 bases at V and 2 bases at J, with 11 bases in the middle. The CDR3 is 14 amino acids.

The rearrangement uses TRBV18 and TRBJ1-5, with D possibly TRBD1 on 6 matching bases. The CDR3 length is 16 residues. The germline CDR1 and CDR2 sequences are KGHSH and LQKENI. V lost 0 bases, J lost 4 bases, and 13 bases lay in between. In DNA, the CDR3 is TGTGCCAGCTCACCACCGGGGGGGCTCCAAAATCAGCCCCAGCATTTT. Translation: CASSPPGGLQNQPQHF.

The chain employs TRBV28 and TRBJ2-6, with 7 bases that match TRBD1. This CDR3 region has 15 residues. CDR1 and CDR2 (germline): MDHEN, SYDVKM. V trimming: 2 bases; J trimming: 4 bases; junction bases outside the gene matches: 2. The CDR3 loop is CASSLRGPGANVLTF. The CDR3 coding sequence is TGTGCCAGCAGTTTAAGGGGGCCCGGGGCCAACGTCCTGACTTTC.

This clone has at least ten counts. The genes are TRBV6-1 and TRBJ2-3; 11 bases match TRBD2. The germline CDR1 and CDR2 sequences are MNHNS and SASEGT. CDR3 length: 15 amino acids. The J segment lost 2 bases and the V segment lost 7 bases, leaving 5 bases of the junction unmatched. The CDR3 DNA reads TGTGCCAGCACGGTGACTAGCGGGGCCACAGATACGCAGTATTTT. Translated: CASTVTSGATDTQYF.

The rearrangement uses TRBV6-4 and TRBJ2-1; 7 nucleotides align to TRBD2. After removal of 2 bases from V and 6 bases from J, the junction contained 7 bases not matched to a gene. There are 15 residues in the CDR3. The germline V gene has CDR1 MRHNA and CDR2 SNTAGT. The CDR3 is CASSDGLAEANEQFF. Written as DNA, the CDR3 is TGTGCCAGCAGTGACGGGCTAGCGGAGGCCAATGAGCAGTTCTTC.

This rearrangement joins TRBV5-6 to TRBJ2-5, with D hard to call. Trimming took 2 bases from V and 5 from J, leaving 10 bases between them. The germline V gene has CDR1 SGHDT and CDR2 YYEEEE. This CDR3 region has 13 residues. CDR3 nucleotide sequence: TGTGCCAGCAGCTTAGACATTACTGAGACCCAGTACTTC. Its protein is CASSLDITETQYF.

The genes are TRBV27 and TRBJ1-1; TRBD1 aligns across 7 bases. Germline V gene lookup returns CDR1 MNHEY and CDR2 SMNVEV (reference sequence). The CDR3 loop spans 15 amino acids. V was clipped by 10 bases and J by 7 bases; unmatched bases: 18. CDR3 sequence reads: CATARGDSNIFEAFF. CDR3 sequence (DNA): TGTGCCACCGCGAGGGGGGACAGTAATATTTTTGAAGCTTTCTTT.

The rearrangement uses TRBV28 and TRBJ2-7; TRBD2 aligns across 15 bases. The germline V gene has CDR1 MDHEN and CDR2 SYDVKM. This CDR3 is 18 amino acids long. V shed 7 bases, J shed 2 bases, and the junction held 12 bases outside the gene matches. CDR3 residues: CASTKTGTSGRHTYEQYF. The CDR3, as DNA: TGTGCCAGCACCAAAACGGGGACTAGCGGGAGGCACACCTACGAGCAGTACTTC.

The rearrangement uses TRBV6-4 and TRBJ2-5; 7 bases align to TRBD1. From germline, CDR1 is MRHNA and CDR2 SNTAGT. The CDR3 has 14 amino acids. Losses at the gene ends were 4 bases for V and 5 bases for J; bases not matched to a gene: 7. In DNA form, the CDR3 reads TGTGCCAGCAGTGCCGACAGGGTCAGGGAGACCCAGTACTTC. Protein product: CASSADRVRETQYF.

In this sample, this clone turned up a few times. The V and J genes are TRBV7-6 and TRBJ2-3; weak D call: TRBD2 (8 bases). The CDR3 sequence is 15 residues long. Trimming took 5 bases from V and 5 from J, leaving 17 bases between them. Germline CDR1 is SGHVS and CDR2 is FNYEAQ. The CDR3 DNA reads TGTGCCAGCAGCCTCGGGAGGGGGCTTGGAGATACGCAGTATTTT. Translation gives CASSLGRGLGDTQYF.